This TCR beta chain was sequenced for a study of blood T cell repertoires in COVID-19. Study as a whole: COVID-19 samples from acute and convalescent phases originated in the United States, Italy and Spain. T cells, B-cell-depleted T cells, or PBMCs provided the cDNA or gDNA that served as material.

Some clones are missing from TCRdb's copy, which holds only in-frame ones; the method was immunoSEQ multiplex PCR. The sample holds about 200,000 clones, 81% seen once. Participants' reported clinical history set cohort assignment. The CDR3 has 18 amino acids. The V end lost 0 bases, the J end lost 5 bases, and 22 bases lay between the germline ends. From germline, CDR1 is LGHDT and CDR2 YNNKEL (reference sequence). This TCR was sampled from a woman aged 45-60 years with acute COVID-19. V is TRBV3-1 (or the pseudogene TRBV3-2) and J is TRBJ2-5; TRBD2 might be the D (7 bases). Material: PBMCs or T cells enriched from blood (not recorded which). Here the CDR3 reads CASSQEGSGGAGWETQYF. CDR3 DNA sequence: TGTGCCAGCAGCCAAGAGGGATCGGGGGGCGCGGGTTGGGAGACCCAGTACTTC.